This T cell receptor beta chain was observed in a study of blood T cell repertoires in COVID-19. Study details: Acute and convalescent COVID-19 specimens originated in the United States, Italy and Spain. Sources were T cells, B-cell-depleted T cells, or PBMCs; the material itself was cDNA or gDNA.

CDR3 size: 16 residues. Looked up from germline, CDR1 is LGHDT and CDR2 is YNNKEL (reference sequence). V dropped 6 bases and J dropped 1 base, with 17 bases sitting between them. Source study methods: For nucleated cells, counts were estimated from reference gene primer amplification. Repertoires were generated with immunoSEQ multiplex PCR, while TCRdb's copy carries only in-frame clones and drops some. For V, J and clone size, that table is used; D and trimming come from the DNA. This sample has about 49,000 clones, with around 85% found just once. The sequenced sample consisted of peripheral blood. The TCR sequence derives from a human donor in a cohort sampled during active COVID-19. This chain joins TRBV3-1 (or the pseudogene TRBV3-2) and TRBJ2-3, with D maybe TRBD1 (6 bases). In nucleotides, the CDR3 is TGTGCCAGCAGACCAGGACAGAATTCTCGCACAGATACGCAGTATTTT. Translating gives CASRPGQNSRTDTQYF.